This TCR beta chain was identified during a study of shared T cell receptors in the human thymus. Generated by immunoSEQ multiplex PCR, the TCRdb table keeps only in-frame clones and is missing some. The profile shows roughly 560,000 clones, 75% to 80% of them singletons. The CDR3 is 13 amino acids. V gave up 10 bases and J gave up 3 bases; unmatched junction bases: 5. From germline, CDR1 is ENHRY and CDR2 SYGVKD. These records were also assigned to another study, of human thymus T cells. From that second work: Thymus pieces cut out during corrective heart surgery were the tissue that was used. Apparent skewing of V and J gene usage characterized both thymic and blood repertoires. Thymic repertoires overlap heavily among unrelated individuals, related research has reported.

Source material: thymocytes. The J gene is TRBJ2-3, the V gene TRBV10-3, with 9 bases fitting TRBD2. The source of this sequence is a boy under two years old with a congenital heart defect. DNA of the CDR3: TGTGCCACCGATACTAGCGGGACAGATACGCAGTATTTT. Protein sequence: CATDTSGTDTQYF.